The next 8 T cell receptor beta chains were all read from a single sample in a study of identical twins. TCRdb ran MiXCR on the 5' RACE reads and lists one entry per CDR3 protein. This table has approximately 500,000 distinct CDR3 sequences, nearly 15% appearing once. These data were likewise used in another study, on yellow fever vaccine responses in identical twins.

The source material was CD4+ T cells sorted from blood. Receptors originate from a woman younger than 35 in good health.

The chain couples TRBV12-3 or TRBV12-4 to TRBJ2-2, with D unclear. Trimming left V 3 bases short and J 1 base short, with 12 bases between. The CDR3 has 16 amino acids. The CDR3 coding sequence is TGTGCCAGCAGTTTTTTGTTACAGCAGAACACCGGGGAGCTGTTTTTT. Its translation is CASSFLLQQNTGELFF.

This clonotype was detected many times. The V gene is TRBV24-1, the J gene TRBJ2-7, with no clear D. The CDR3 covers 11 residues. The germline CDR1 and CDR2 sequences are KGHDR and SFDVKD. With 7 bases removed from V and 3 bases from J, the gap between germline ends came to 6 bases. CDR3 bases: TGTGCCACCAGCGACAACTACGAGCAGTACTTC. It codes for CATSDNYEQYF.

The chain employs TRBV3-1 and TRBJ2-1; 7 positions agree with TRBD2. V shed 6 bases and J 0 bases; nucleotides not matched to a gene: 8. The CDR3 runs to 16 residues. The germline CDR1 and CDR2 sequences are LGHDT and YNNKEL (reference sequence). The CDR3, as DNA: TGTGCCAGCAGACCGAGCGGGGCTAGCTCCTACAATGAGCAGTTCTTC. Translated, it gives CASRPSGASSYNEQFF.

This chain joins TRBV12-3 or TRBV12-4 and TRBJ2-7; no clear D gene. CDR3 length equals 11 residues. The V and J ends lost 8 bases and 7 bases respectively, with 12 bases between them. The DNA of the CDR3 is TGTGCCAGCGGCGTGACGGAGGAGCAGTACTTC. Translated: CASGVTEEQYF.

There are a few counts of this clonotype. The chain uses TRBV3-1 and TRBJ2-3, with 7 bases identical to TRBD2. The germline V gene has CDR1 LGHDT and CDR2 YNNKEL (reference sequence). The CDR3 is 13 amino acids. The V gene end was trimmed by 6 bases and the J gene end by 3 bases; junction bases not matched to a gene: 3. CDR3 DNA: TGTGCCAGCAGACTAGCGCTTACAGATACGCAGTATTTT. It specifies CASRLALTDTQYF.

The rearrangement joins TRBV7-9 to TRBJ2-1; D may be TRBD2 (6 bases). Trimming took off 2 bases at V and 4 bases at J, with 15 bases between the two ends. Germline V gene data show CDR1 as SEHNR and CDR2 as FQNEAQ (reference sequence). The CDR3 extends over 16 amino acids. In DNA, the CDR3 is TGTGCCAGCAGCTTAACAACTAGCCGTTGGTACAATGAGCAGTTCTTC. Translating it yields CASSLTTSRWYNEQFF.

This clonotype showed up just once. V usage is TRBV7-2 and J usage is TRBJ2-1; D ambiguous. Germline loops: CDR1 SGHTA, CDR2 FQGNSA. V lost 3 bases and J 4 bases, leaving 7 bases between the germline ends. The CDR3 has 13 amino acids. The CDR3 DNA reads TGTGCCAGCAGCTTCTGGAAATACAATGAGCAGTTCTTC. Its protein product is CASSFWKYNEQFF.

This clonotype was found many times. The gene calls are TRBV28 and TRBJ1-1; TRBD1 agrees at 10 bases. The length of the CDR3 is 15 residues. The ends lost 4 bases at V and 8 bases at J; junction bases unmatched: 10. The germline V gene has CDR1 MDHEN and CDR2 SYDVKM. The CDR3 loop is CASSSLGQGFSEAFF. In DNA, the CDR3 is TGTGCCAGCAGTTCCCTGGGACAGGGGTTTTCGGAAGCTTTCTTT. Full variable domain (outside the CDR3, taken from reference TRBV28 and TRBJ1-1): DVKVTQSSRYLVKRTGEKVFLECVQDMDHENMFWYRQDPGLGLRLIYFSYDVKMKEKGDIPEGYSVSREKKERFSLILESASTNQTSMYLCASSSLGQGFSEAFFGQGTRLTVV.